The text below deals with one T cell receptor (beta chain). The data derive from a study of cytotoxic CD8 clonotypes in ibrutinib-treated CLL. The CDR3 has 13 amino acids. V gave up 3 bases and J gave up 2 bases, with 8 bases separating them. Germline CDR1 MNHEY, CDR2 SMNVEV (reference sequence). Only in-frame clones appear in the TCRdb table, and some are missing; sequencing was by immunoSEQ multiplex PCR. Among about 140,000 clones listed, roughly 77% were seen once. This sequence was found in a human donor with chronic lymphocytic leukemia. The chain is built from TRBV27 and TRBJ2-7; D is uncertain. The source material was PBMCs, sampled after 12 months of ibrutinib treatment. CDR3: CASSLGSTYEQYF. The CDR3 bases are TGTGCCAGCAGTTTGGGCAGTACCTACGAGCAGTACTTC.